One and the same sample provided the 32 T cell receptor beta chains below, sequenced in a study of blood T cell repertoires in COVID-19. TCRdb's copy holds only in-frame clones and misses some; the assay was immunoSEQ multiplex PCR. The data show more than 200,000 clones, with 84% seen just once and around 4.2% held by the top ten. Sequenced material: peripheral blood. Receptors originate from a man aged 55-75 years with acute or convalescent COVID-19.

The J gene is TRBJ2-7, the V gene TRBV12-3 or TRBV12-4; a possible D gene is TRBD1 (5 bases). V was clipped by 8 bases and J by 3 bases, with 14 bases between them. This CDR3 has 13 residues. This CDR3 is CASGGIGDYEQYF. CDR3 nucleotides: TGTGCCAGCGGTGGTATAGGGGACTACGAGCAGTACTTC.

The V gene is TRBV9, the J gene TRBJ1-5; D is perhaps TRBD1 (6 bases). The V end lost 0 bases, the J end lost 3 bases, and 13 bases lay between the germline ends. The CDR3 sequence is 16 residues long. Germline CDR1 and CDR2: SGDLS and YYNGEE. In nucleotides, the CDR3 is TGTGCCAGCAGCGTAGGTTCAGGGGTGATCAATCAGCCCCAGCATTTT. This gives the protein CASSVGSGVINQPQHF.

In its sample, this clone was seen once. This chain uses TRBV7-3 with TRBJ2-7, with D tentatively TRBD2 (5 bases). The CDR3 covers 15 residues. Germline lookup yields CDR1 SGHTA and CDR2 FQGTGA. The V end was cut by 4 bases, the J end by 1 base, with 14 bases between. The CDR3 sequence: CASSSYLAGSYEQYF. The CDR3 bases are TGTGCCAGCAGCTCCTACCTAGCCGGGTCCTACGAGCAGTACTTC. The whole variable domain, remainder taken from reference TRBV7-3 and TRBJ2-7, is GAGVSQTPSNKVTEKGKYVELRCDPISGHTALYWYRQSLGQGPEFLIYFQGTGAADDSGLPNDRFFAVRPEGSVSTLKIQRTERGDSAVYLCASSSYLAGSYEQYFGPGTRLTVT.

CDR3 coding DNA: TGCGCCAGCAGCTCTGGGACAGGACCCACCTACGAGCAGTACTTC. Amino acid sequence: CASSSGTGPTYEQYF. This rearrangement joins TRBV5-1 to TRBJ2-7; 8 bases fit TRBD1. The CDR3 loop spans 15 amino acids. The V gene's germline CDR1 is SGHRS and CDR2 YFSETQ. V was clipped by 3 bases and J by 2 bases; unmatched bases: 7.

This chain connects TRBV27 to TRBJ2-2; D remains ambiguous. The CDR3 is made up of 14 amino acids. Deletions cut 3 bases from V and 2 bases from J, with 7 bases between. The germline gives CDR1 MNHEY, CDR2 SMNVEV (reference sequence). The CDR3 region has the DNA TGTGCCAGCAGTTTCCAGACAAACACCGGGGAGCTGTTTTTT. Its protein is CASSFQTNTGELFF.

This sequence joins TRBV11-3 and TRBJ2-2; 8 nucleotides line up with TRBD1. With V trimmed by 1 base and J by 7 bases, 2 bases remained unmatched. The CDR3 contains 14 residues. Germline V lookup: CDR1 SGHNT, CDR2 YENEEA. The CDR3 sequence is CASSLGTGYGELFF. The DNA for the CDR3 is TGTGCCAGCAGCTTAGGGACAGGGTACGGGGAGCTGTTTTTT. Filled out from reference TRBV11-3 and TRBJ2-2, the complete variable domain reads EAGVVQSPRYKIIEKKQPVAFWCNPISGHNTLYWYLQNLGQGPELLIRYENEEAVDDSQLPKDRFSAERLKGVDSTLKIQPAELGDSAVYLCASSLGTGYGELFFGEGSRLTVL.

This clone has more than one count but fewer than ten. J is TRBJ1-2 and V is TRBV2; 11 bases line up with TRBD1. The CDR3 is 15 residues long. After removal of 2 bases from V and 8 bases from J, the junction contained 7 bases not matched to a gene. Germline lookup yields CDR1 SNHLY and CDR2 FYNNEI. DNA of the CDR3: TGTGCCAGCAGTGAAACGGAAAGGACAGGGGGCGGCTACACCTTC. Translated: CASSETERTGGGYTF.

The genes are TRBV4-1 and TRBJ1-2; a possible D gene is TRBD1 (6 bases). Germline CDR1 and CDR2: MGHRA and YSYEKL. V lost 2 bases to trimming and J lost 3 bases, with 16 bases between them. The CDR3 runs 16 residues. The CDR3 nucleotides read TGCGCCAGCAGCCAATTAGCGCGGCCAGGGGACTATGGCTACACCTTC. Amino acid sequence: CASSQLARPGDYGYTF.

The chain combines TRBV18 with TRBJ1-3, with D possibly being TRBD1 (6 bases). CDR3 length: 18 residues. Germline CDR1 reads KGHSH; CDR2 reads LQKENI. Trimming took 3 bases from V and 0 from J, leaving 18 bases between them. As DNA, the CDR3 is TGTGCCAGCTCACCGAACAGGGCACCAACCCTCTCTGGAAACACCATATATTTT. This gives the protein CASSPNRAPTLSGNTIYF.

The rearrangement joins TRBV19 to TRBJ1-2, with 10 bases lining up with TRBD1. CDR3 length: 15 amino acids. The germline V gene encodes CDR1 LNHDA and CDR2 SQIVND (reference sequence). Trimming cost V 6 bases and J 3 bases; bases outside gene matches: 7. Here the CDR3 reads CASSPTGTGDYGYTF. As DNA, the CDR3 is TGTGCCAGTAGCCCTACGGGGACAGGGGACTATGGCTACACCTTC.

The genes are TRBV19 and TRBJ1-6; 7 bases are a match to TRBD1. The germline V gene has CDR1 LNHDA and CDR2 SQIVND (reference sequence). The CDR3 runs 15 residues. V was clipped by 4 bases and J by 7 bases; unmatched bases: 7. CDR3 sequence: CASSTRGTENSPLHF. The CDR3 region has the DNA TGTGCCAGTAGTACTAGGGGGACAGAAAATTCACCCCTCCACTTT.

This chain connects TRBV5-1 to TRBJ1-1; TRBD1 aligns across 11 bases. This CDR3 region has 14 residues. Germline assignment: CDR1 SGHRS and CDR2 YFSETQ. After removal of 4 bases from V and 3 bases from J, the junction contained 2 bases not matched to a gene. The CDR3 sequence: CASSPGQGDTEAFF. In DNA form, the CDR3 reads TGCGCCAGCAGCCCGGGACAGGGGGACACTGAAGCTTTCTTT.

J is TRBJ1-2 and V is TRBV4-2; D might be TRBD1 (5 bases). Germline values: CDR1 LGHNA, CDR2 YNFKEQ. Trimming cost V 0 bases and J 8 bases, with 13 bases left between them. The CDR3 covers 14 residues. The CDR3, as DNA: TGTGCCAGCAGCCAAGATACTGGGGGGAGAGGCTACACCTTC. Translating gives CASSQDTGGRGYTF.

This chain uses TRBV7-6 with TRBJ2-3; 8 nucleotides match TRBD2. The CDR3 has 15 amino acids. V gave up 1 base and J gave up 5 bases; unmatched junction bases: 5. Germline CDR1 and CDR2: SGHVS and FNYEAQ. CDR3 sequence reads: CASSLDPLAGDTQYF. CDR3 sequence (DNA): TGTGCCAGCAGCTTAGACCCTCTAGCGGGAGATACGCAGTATTTT.

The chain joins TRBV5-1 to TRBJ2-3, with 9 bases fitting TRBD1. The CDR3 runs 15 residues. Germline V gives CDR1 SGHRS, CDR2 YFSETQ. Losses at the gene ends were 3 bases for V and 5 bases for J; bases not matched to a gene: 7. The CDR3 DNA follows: TGCGCCAGCAGCTCGACCAAGACAGGGGGAGATACGCAGTATTTT. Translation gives CASSSTKTGGDTQYF.

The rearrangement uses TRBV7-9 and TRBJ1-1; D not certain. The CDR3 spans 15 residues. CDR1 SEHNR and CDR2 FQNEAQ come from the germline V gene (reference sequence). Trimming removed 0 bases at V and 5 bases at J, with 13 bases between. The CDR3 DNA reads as TGTGCCAGCAGCTTAGCGGGCCTCTCTGGGACTGAAGCTTTCTTT. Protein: CASSLAGLSGTEAFF.

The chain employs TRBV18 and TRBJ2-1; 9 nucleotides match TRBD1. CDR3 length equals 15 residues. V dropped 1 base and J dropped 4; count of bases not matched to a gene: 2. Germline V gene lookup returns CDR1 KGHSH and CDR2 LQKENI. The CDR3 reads CASSPQTGGYNEQFF. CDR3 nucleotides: TGTGCCAGCTCACCACAGACAGGGGGGTACAATGAGCAGTTCTTC.

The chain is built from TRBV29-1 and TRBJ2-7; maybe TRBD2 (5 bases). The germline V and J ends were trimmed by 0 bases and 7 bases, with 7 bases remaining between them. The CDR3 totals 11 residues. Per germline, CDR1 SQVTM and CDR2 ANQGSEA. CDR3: CSVEDRGEQYF. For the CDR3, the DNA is TGCAGCGTTGAAGATCGGGGAGAGCAGTACTTC.

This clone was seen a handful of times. The CDR3 DNA reads as TGCGCCAGCAGCTTCACTCAATCCACGGGGGGCTACACCTTC. It yields the protein CASSFTQSTGGYTF. The J gene is TRBJ1-2, the V gene TRBV5-1; D not resolved. Germline V gives CDR1 SGHRS, CDR2 YFSETQ. The length of the CDR3 is 14 residues. Trimming removed 2 bases at V and 8 bases at J, with 16 bases between.

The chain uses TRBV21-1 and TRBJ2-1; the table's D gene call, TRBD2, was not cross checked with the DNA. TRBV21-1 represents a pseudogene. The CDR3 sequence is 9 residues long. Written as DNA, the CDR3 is TGTGCCAGCAGTCAACTCCAGTTCTTC. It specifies CASSQLQFF.

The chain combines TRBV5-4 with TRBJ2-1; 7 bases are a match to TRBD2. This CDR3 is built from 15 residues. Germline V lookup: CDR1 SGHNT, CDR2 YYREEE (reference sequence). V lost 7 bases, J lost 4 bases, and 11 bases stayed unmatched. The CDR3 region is CASVTGGGSYNEQFF. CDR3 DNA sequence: TGTGCCAGCGTCACCGGCGGCGGGAGTTACAATGAGCAGTTCTTC.

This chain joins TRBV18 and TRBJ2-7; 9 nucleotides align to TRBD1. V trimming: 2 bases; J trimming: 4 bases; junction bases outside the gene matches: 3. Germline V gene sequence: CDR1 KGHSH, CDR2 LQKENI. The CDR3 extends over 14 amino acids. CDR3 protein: CASSPGTGQYEQYF. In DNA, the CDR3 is TGTGCCAGCTCACCAGGGACAGGGCAATACGAGCAGTACTTC.

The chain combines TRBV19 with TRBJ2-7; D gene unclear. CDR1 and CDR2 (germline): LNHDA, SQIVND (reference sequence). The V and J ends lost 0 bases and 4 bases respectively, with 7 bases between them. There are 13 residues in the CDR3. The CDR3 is CASSIDREYEQYF. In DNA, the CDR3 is TGTGCCAGTAGTATAGATCGAGAGTACGAGCAGTACTTC.

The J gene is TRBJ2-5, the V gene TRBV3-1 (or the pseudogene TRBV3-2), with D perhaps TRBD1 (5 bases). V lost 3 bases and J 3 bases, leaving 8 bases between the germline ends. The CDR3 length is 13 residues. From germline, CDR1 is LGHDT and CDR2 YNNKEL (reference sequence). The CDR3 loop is CASSHLGEETQYF. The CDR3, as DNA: TGTGCCAGCAGCCATCTAGGGGAAGAGACCCAGTACTTC.

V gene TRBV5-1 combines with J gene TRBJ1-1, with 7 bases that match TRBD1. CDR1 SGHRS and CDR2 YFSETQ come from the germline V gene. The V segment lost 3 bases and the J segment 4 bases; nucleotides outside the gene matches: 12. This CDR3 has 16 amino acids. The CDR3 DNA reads TGCGCCAGCAGCTCGAGACAGGGTGCGGGGGGCACTGAAGCTTTCTTT. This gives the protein CASSSRQGAGGTEAFF.

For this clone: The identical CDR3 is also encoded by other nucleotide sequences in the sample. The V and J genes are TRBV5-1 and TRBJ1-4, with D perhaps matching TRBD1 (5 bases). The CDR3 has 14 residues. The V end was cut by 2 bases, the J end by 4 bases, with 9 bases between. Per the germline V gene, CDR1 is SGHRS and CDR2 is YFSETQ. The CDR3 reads CASSFGQGNEKLFF. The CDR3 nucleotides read TGCGCCAGCAGCTTCGGGCAGGGTAATGAAAAACTGTTTTTT. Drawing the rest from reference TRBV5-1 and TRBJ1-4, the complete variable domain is KAGVTQTPRYLIKTRGQQVTLSCSPISGHRSVSWYQQTPGQGLQFLFEYFSETQRNKGNFPGRFSGRQFSNSRSEMNVSTLELGDSALYLCASSFGQGNEKLFFGSGTQLSVL.

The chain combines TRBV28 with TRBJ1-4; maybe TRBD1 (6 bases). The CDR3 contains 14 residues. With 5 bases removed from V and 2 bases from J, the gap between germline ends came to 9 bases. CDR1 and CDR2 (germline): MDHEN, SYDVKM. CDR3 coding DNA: TGTGCCAGCAGTCCAGGGGATACTAATGAAAAACTGTTTTTT. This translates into CASSPGDTNEKLFF.

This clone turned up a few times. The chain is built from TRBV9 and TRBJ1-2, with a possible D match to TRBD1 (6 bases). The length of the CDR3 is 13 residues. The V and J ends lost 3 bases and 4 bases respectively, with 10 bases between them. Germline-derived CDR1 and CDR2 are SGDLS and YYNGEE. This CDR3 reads CASSADSGYGYTF. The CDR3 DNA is TGTGCCAGCAGCGCGGACAGTGGCTATGGCTACACCTTC.

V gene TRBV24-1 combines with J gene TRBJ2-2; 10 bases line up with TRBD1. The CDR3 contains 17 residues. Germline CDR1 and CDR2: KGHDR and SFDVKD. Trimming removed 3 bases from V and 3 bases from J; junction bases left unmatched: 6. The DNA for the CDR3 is TGTGCCACCAGTGATCCGAGGACAGGGGGAGACACCGGGGAGCTGTTTTTT. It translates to CATSDPRTGGDTGELFF.

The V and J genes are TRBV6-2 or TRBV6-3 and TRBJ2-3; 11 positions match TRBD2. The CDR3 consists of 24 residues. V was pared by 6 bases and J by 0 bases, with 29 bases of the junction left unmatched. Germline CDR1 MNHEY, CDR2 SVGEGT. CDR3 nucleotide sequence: TGTGCCAGCAGCCCGCCAGGGGGGACAGGCGTCGGACTAGCGGGTTCCGTTAGCACAGATACGCAGTATTTT. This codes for CASSPPGGTGVGLAGSVSTDTQYF.

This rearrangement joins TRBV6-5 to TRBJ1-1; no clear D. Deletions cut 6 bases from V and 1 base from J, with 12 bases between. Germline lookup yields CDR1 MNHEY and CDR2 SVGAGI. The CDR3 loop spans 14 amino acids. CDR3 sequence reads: CASRRRSTNTEAFF. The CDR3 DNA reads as TGTGCCAGCAGGAGAAGGAGTACGAACACTGAAGCTTTCTTT.

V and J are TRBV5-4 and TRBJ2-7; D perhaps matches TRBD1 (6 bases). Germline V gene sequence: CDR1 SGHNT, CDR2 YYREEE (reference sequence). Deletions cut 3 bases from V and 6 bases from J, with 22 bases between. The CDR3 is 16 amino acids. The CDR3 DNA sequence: TGTGCCAGCAGCTCCGGTGGTCCGGGACACCCTGCCGAGCAGTACTTC. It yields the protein CASSSGGPGHPAEQYF.